This TCR beta chain comes out of a study of cytomegalovirus exposure and HLA in healthy donors (TCRdb year 2017). Regarding the complete study: According to an earlier analysis of 587 of the donors, some 180 million T cells yielded approximately 120 million unique TCR beta sequences and about 280 Gb of sequence data. Among the roughly 390 genotyped donors, 81% belonged to the genetic ancestry cluster associated with self-reported Caucasian donors. Genome-wide SNP genotypes for about 65% of the 666 donors were used in a later genetic analysis, which treated that subset as a discovery cohort. On average, around 240,000 unique TCR beta nucleotide sequences were sequenced per donor among several hundred genotyped donors of the cohort, with about 19% of those sequences being non-productive. Five DR-DQ haplotypes were treated as single units for association and clustering because of strong linkage in the cohort. An earlier analysis of approximately 630 of the donors applied high-throughput TCR beta sequencing to assess whether each TCR beta V gene segment acted as functional or pseudogenic. The number of typed donors differed by locus: about 620-640 for A, B, C, DRB1 and DQB1; 522 for DQA1; about 600 for DPA1; and about 450 for DPB1. An early release covering roughly 640 HLA-typed donors comprised about 300 gigabases of sequencing data and about 90 million unique TCR sequences. The study aimed to test whether signatures of past pathogen exposure could be identified by cataloging public T cell receptors. Donor age, sex, ethnicity and CMV serostatus were compiled alongside the repertoire data. A later analysis re-examined previously published TCR beta repertoires from over 500 donors and added high-resolution HLA genotyping to investigate patterns of TCR occurrence. To predict cytomegalovirus infection status, the study brought together high-throughput TCR immunosequencing, statistical association of individual TCRs with disease status, and machine learning. Class I and class II HLA loci were covered by the typing at four-digit resolution. The study used immunosequencing to profile the T cell repertoires of 670 or so subjects and linked those repertoires to cytomegalovirus serostatus. All discovery cohort repertoires had been generated on a single sequencing platform. Besides the first cohort of hundreds of subjects, a separate validation cohort made up of roughly 120 different subjects was used. In the later analysis, no new phenotypic data were used to find candidate immune exposures; instead, reliance was placed on TCR beta sequences and their occurrence across donors. Study-level results and caveats: In a later analysis, HLA-associated TCR beta chains were found to be more clonally expanded and to have lower generation probabilities than equally common non-associated chains. A cluster of highly shared sequence variants was judged likely to be a technical artifact of the sequencing pipeline. In a later analysis, most CMV-associated TCR beta chains were found to appear HLA-restricted, with HLA associations seemingly driven largely by CMV exposure. In a later analysis, the rate of TCR association differed among HLA loci, with DRB1 alleles having the most associated TCRs and HLA-C alleles having the fewest. The classifier was reported to diagnose cytomegalovirus status with high specificity and sensitivity in both the original and validation cohorts. In this cohort, only TCR beta chains were sequenced, and detectable features were limited by the absence of alpha or paired-chain data. A few of the identified cytomegalovirus-associated TCR beta chains were confirmed in vitro to be specific for cytomegalovirus antigens. The authors suggested that the approach could potentially be extended to other disease states and immunological phenotypes. While some public TCRs were present in many individuals, most TCR sequences turned up only very rarely across donors. Broadly in line with IMGT annotations, most TCR beta V segments showed up in productive rearrangements about 90% or about 30% of the time in an earlier analysis of approximately 640 of the donors. Some IMGT-functional V segments, including TRBV6-2 and TRBV6-3, could not be distinguished by the 87-base-pair reads and were therefore excluded. An association between a missense DCLRE1C variant and V-gene and J-gene trimming of TCR beta chains was found in a later genetic analysis and replicated in an independent cohort. Because counts were too low, approximately 18 rarely observed V segments, including chromosome 9 orphons, were excluded from the earlier analysis of 587 of the donors. A later analysis reported that several top co-occurrence clusters appeared linked to parvovirus B19, influenza, CMV and Epstein-Barr virus. Linkage disequilibrium might explain the correlated functional status among segregating V segments, but an unknown experimental factor could not be excluded. According to a later genetic analysis, donors in an Asian-associated ancestry cluster had fewer N-insertions in productive TCRs than the approximately 710-donor mean. Because HLA typing was unavailable for some donors at each locus, only the typed subset was used in association tests. Immune exposure information for the cohort was limited to CMV serostatus. Roughly uniform sequencing depth across donors was assumed in presence/absence analyses, although this assumption may not hold. Specific HLA alleles were associated with 15,000 to 20,000 TCR beta sequences at a false discovery rate of 0.05 in a later analysis. A further reported finding was that TCR beta sequences accurately predicted the HLA-A and HLA-B alleles for most subjects in the first cohort. In the study, approximately 160 TCR beta chains were listed as associated with cytomegalovirus. When HLA alleles, especially DR and DQ, strongly co-occurred, TCR associations were difficult to assign to individual alleles.

The library was prepared using the immunoSEQ multiplex PCR assay. For the multiplex PCR, a mixture combining 60 forward primers for TCR Vbeta segments and 13 reverse primers for TCR Jbeta segments was used. The CDR3 region of rearranged TCR beta genes was amplified from genomic DNA with a multiplex PCR assay. The Illumina HiSeq System was used to sequence the amplified TCR beta libraries as 87-base-pair reads. From the authors' description of their analysis: A later analysis tallied around 87 million unique TCR beta chains across the 660 or so repertoires, and around 10 million of those chains were shared by two or more donors. A nearest-neighbor algorithm error-corrected the raw reads and collapsed the reads into unique sequences, merging closely related sequences to remove PCR and sequencing errors. V, D and J gene segments were assigned by aligning CDR3 sequences to IMGT reference sequences. For a sequence to be retained, a match of at least six nucleotides to both a V gene segment and a J gene segment was required. Rearrangements were called productive when the CDR3 lacked stop codons and stayed in frame with V and J; all others were non-productive. CDR3 was defined by IMGT convention, running from the second conserved V-encoded cysteine to the conserved J-encoded phenylalanine. The earlier analysis of approximately 500 of the donors excluded sequences that lacked an unambiguous match to a single V gene segment. In an earlier analysis of 450 to 750 of the donors, a V segment was called functional when productive rearrangements were above 56.7%, and segregating when the standard deviation between donors exceeded 5%. A statistical classification framework was built for diagnosing cytomegalovirus status from the catalog of TCR beta chain sequences. In a later analysis, TCR nucleotide sequences were compared against IMGT/GENE-DB human TR gene sequences so that V and J genes could be assigned. The TCRdist pipeline was used in a later analysis to assign CDR3 sequences and most-parsimonious VDJ recombination scenarios. In a later analysis, each TCR beta chain was defined by its CDR3 amino acid sequence together with its V-gene family, and reads without a unique V-gene family were excluded. To address suspected cross-contamination and a sequencing artifact, a later analysis removed roughly 580 highly shared, low-generation-probability nucleotide sequences. In a later analysis, a clonal expansion index for each public chain was calculated from normalized within-repertoire ranks of inferred template counts. In a later analysis, generation probabilities were computed with a VDJ recombination model fitted to out-of-frame rearrangements, and the resulting probabilities were checked against IGoR. Hypergeometric tests were used in a later analysis to score TCR-TCR, TCR-HLA and TCR-CMV co-occurrence, with a repertoire-size bias correction applied to the TCR pairs. To estimate false discovery rates, a later analysis permuted the HLA or CMV assignments 20 times. In a later analysis, co-occurring TCRs were grouped using DBSCAN, and TCRdist sequence similarity was added for clustering within HLA-allele-positive subsets. Repertoires with fewer than 30,000 or more than 120,000 public chains, plus five repertoires with anomalous nucleotide sharing, were excluded from co-occurrence clustering. TCRdb re-hosts the immuneACCESS table, in-frame sequences only. Its copies lack some clones; in the studies checked, an unresolved V gene accounts for under half of them, and the cause for the rest is not known. The DNA was the basis for D and trimming; V, J and clone size are from that table. This sample is represented by roughly 120,000 clones; around three quarters of them were singletons. Approximately 4.3% of the sample rests with the top ten.

The cohort was made up of about 610 healthy bone marrow donors. At the time of sampling, all cohort members were nominally healthy, though unrecorded immune exposures were likely present. The donor was CMV seropositive and was included in the group of around 300 seropositive cohort members. Each donor provided a peripheral blood sample, and peripheral blood mononuclear cells were used for TCR beta sequencing. Genomic DNA extraction from the blood cell samples was performed with the Qiagen DNeasy Blood Extraction Kit. This clone was counted once. Its cognate antigen has yet to be identified. No base quality values were provided; no much bigger clone lies one nucleotide off. CDR1 is given as SGHAT and CDR2 as FQNNGV, both from the germline V gene. The CDR3 holds 16 amino acids from the cysteine to the phenylalanine. The sequence is cut down to CDR3 DNA, 48 bases in frame from base 1. V is reduced by 7 bases and J by 0 bases, leaving a spacing of 16 bases between them.

The chain was built from TRBV11-2 and TRBJ1-3; the D region possibly corresponds to TRBD1 (6 bases align). This receptor was taken from a man aged 30 to 45 in good health and CMV-seropositive. Sequencing was done on a sample of PBMCs. Here is the DNA: TGTGCCAGCAAGGCCTCAGGGGTGCTCTCTGGAAACACCATATATTTT. The translation is CASKASGVLSGNTIYF.